This TCR beta chain is from a study of blood T cell repertoires in COVID-19. Study context: Sample material is recorded as cDNA or gDNA derived from T cells, B-cell-depleted T cells, or PBMCs.

Per the original data handling: Estimation of nucleated cell counts was performed using reference gene primer amplification. Sequencing was performed with immunoSEQ multiplex PCR; in TCRdb, only in-frame clones are kept and a portion is missing. The V and J calls and clone size come from that table; D and trimming were worked out from the DNA. The table has around 77,000 clones, about 81% seen once. V was clipped by 4 bases and J by 0 bases, with 10 bases between them. The CDR3 covers 15 residues. Germline CDR1 is SNHLY and CDR2 is FYNNEI. The chain links TRBV2 to TRBJ1-3; D remains ambiguous. The sample consisted of peripheral blood. This TCR came from a human donor in a cohort sampled during active COVID-19. The CDR3 here is CASSGGGLSGNTIYF. As DNA, the CDR3 is TGTGCCAGCAGTGGAGGTGGACTCTCTGGAAACACCATATATTTT. The entire variable domain, with the rest obtained from reference TRBV2 and TRBJ1-3, is as follows: EPEVTQTPSHQVTQMGQEVILRCVPISNHLYFYWYRQILGQKVEFLVSFYNNEISEKSEIFDDQFSVERPDGSNFTLKIRSTKLEDSAMYFCASSGGGLSGNTIYFGEGSWLTVV.